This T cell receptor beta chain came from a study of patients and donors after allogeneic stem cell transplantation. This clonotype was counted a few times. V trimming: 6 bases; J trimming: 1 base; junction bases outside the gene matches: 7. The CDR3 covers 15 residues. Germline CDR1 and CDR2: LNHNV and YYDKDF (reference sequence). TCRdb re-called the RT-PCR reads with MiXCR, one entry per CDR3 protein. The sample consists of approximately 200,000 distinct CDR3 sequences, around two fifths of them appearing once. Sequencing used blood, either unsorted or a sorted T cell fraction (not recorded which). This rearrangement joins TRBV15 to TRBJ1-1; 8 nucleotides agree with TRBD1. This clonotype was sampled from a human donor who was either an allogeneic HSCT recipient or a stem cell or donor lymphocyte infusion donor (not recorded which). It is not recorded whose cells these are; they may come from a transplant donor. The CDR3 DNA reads TGTGCCACCAGTGGGGGGGACAGGCGGAACACTGAAGCTTTCTTT. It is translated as CATSGGDRRNTEAFF.